The 27 T cell receptor beta chains given below trace back to one sample, sequenced in a study of TIL therapy for anti-PD-1-resistant metastatic lung cancer. Documented time point: pre-treatment sample, taken before nivolumab and TIL therapy. The immunoSEQ assay was v3. Sequencing was performed with immunoSEQ multiplex PCR; in TCRdb, only in-frame clones are kept and a portion is missing. The repertoire holds about 17,000 clones, with roughly 80% as singletons. The sequenced sample was blood, obtained at baseline. The source is a person aged 25 to 85 with non-small cell lung cancer.

The J gene is TRBJ1-6, the V gene TRBV7-2; 8 bases are a match to TRBD1. This CDR3 is 17 amino acids long. CDR1 and CDR2 (germline): SGHTA, FQGNSA. V was clipped by 2 bases and J by 1 base; unmatched bases: 4. Here the CDR3 reads CASSLRTGWSYNSPLHF. The CDR3 DNA sequence: TGTGCCAGCAGCTTAAGGACAGGGTGGTCCTATAATTCACCCCTCCACTTT.

The rearrangement joins TRBV7-2 to TRBJ2-7, with 13 bases fitting TRBD2. Germline CDR1 SGHTA, CDR2 FQGNSA. This CDR3 spans 15 amino acids. The V segment lost 5 bases and the J segment 2 bases; nucleotides outside the gene matches: 3. The CDR3 DNA follows: TGTGCCAGCAGCGCGGGACTAGCGGGAACCTACGAGCAGTACTTC. This encodes CASSAGLAGTYEQYF.

J is TRBJ2-2 and V is TRBV27; 11 nucleotides line up with TRBD2. With 5 bases clipped from V and 0 bases from J, the junction kept 5 bases outside the gene matches. The germline CDR1 and CDR2 sequences are MNHEY and SMNVEV (reference sequence). The CDR3 totals 17 residues. The CDR3 is CASSPSGRNPNTGELFF. CDR3 sequence (DNA): TGTGCCAGCAGTCCTAGCGGGAGGAATCCGAACACCGGGGAGCTGTTTTTT.

The rearrangement links TRBV6-1 to TRBJ2-7; the match to TRBD2 covers 7 bases. V lost 8 bases and J lost 4; bases outside the gene matches: 5. Germline V gene sequence: CDR1 MNHNS, CDR2 SASEGT. The CDR3 is 12 residues long. The CDR3 sequence is CASSAGPYEQYF. The CDR3 nucleotides read TGTGCCAGCTCAGCGGGACCGTACGAGCAGTACTTC.

The rearrangement uses TRBV5-4 and TRBJ1-4; unclear D gene. The germline V gene has CDR1 SGHNT and CDR2 YYREEE (reference sequence). This CDR3 contains 16 residues. V lost 0 bases, J lost 3 bases, and 12 bases lay in between. The CDR3 bases are TGTGCCAGCAGCTTGGAGGTGTCAAGAGCTAATGAAAAACTGTTTTTT. It translates to CASSLEVSRANEKLFF. The complete variable domain, with remaining parts taken from reference TRBV5-4 and TRBJ1-4, reads ETGVTQSPTHLIKTRGQQVTLRCSSQSGHNTVSWYQQALGQGPQFIFQYYREEENGRGNFPPRFSGLQFPNYSSELNVNALELDDSALYLCASSLEVSRANEKLFFGSGTQLSVL.

The V call is TRBV6-6, the J call TRBJ2-7; a possible D gene is TRBD2 (5 bases). V was clipped by 3 bases and J by 5 bases, with 14 bases between them. Germline-derived CDR1 and CDR2 are MNHNY and SVGAGI (reference sequence). CDR3 length equals 14 residues. The CDR3, as DNA: TGTGCCAGCAGTTATTTCCTGGCTAGCAACGAGCAGTACTTC. Its protein product is CASSYFLASNEQYF.

Only a few counts were recorded for this clone. This chain joins TRBV7-2 and TRBJ2-1; the match to TRBD2 covers 7 bases. The V gene end was trimmed by 5 bases and the J gene end by 6 bases; junction bases not matched to a gene: 7. CDR3 length: 14 amino acids. Germline values: CDR1 SGHTA, CDR2 FQGNSA. For the CDR3, the DNA is TGTGCCAGCAGCCCTGGACTAGTGGGCAATGAGCAGTTCTTC. This translates into CASSPGLVGNEQFF.

The chain employs TRBV2 and TRBJ1-4, with TRBD1 as a possible D gene (6 bases). V lost 8 bases, J lost 5 bases, and 15 bases lay in between. This CDR3 has 14 amino acids. Germline-derived CDR1 and CDR2 are SNHLY and FYNNEI. CDR3 DNA: TGTGCCAGCGATGCTGGGACACCGAATGAAAAACTGTTTTTT. This sequence encodes CASDAGTPNEKLFF.

The chain links TRBV28 to TRBJ1-2, with 7 bases matching TRBD1. Germline trimming cut 5 bases from V and 3 bases from J; bases unmatched to any gene: 9. The CDR3 length is 15 residues. Germline CDR1 is MDHEN and CDR2 is SYDVKM. CDR3 protein: CASSPGDSRDYGYTF. The CDR3 DNA follows: TGTGCCAGCAGTCCTGGGGACAGCCGGGACTATGGCTACACCTTC.

The chain recombines TRBV5-1 with TRBJ1-4, with TRBD1 identical over 8 bases. The V gene end was trimmed by 2 bases and the J gene end by 5 bases; junction bases not matched to a gene: 5. CDR1 SGHRS and CDR2 YFSETQ come from the germline V gene. The CDR3 totals 15 residues. CDR3: CASSFAGTGNEKLFF. The CDR3 DNA reads TGCGCCAGCAGCTTTGCAGGGACAGGAAATGAAAAACTGTTTTTT.

The rearrangement links TRBV7-9 to TRBJ2-1; the D is unclear. The CDR3 contains 14 residues. Deletions cut 5 bases from V and 1 base from J, with 9 bases between. Germline-derived CDR1 and CDR2 are SEHNR and FQNEAQ (reference sequence). The CDR3 sequence: CASSASRSYNEQFF. The CDR3 DNA reads as TGTGCCAGCAGCGCGAGTAGGTCCTACAATGAGCAGTTCTTC.

The chain recombines TRBV11-2 with TRBJ1-3; D unclear. The CDR3 consists of 15 residues. Germline loops: CDR1 SGHAT, CDR2 FQNNGV. V lost 0 bases to trimming and J lost 0 bases, with 6 bases between them. The chain's CDR3 is CASSLERISGNTIYF. The CDR3 DNA is TGTGCCAGCAGCTTAGAACGAATCTCTGGAAACACCATATATTTT.

CDR3 DNA: TGTGCCAGCAGCGTGGACAGGGATATTACCTACACCGGGGAGCTGTTTTTT. Translated, it gives CASSVDRDITYTGELFF. The chain joins TRBV9 to TRBJ2-2; 8 bases map to TRBD1. Germline assignment: CDR1 SGDLS and CDR2 YYNGEE. The V gene end was trimmed by 2 bases and the J gene end by 3 bases; junction bases not matched to a gene: 9. This CDR3 is 17 amino acids long.

The chain links TRBV7-3 to TRBJ2-2, with D possibly TRBD2 on 5 matching bases. This CDR3 contains 14 residues. Trimming removed 5 bases at V and 2 bases at J, with 9 bases between. CDR1 is SGHTA, CDR2 FQGTGA, per germline. The CDR3, as DNA: TGTGCCAGCAGCCACGGGATTAACACCGGGGAGCTGTTTTTT. Its translation: CASSHGINTGELFF.

The V gene is TRBV5-6, the J gene TRBJ2-3, with no clear D. The CDR3 has 16 residues. Trimming took off 2 bases at V and 2 bases at J, with 15 bases between the two ends. The germline V gene has CDR1 SGHDT and CDR2 YYEEEE. CDR3 coding DNA: TGTGCCAGCAGCTTCCGGACCGCACGACTCACAGATACGCAGTATTTT. Its protein is CASSFRTARLTDTQYF.

The chain couples TRBV27 to TRBJ1-5, with TRBD1 as a possible D gene (5 bases). V lost 1 base and J 4 bases, leaving 14 bases between the germline ends. CDR3 length equals 16 residues. Germline V gene data show CDR1 as MNHEY and CDR2 as SMNVEV (reference sequence). In nucleotides, the CDR3 is TGTGCCAGCAGTTTATACCGGCCAGGGTTAAATCAGCCCCAGCATTTT. Protein: CASSLYRPGLNQPQHF.

The chain joins TRBV9 to TRBJ1-6; D is unclear. Trimming pared 0 bases from V and 3 bases from J, leaving 7 bases between. CDR1 is SGDLS and CDR2 is YYNGEE in the germline V gene. CDR3 length: 15 residues. The CDR3 region is CASSVGTGYNSPLHF. Here the CDR3 DNA reads TGTGCCAGCAGCGTAGGAACGGGCTATAATTCACCCCTCCACTTT.

This clone appeared once. The chain links TRBV5-1 to TRBJ2-1, with 8 bases aligning to TRBD2. The CDR3 is made up of 15 amino acids. Germline V lookup: CDR1 SGHRS, CDR2 YFSETQ. V lost 0 bases and J lost 4; bases outside the gene matches: 3. This CDR3 reads CASSLGAGAYNEQFF. The CDR3 nucleotides read TGCGCCAGCAGCTTGGGAGCGGGAGCGTACAATGAGCAGTTCTTC.

The chain couples TRBV5-6 to TRBJ2-5; D uncertain. Looked up from germline, CDR1 is SGHDT and CDR2 is YYEEEE. Trimming removed 3 bases from V and 7 bases from J, with 10 bases in between. The length of the CDR3 is 12 residues. CDR3 in amino acids: CASSSLSRTQYF. CDR3 sequence (DNA): TGTGCCAGCAGCTCGCTCAGTCGGACCCAGTACTTC.

This clone showed up just once. The CDR3: CASSFSLAGGPSYNEQFF. CDR3 nucleotide sequence: TGTGCCAGCAGTTTTAGCTTAGCGGGAGGGCCGTCCTACAATGAGCAGTTCTTC. The chain couples TRBV28 to TRBJ2-1; 11 bases map to TRBD2. V trimming: 3 bases; J trimming: 1 base; junction bases outside the gene matches: 8. This CDR3 is built from 18 residues. Germline assignment: CDR1 MDHEN and CDR2 SYDVKM.

This rearrangement joins TRBV6-4 to TRBJ1-5; D unresolved. Trimming took 0 bases from V and 0 from J, leaving 6 bases between them. Germline V lookup: CDR1 MRHNA, CDR2 SNTAGT. The CDR3 covers 15 residues. This CDR3 is CASSDSPDSNQPQHF. DNA for the CDR3: TGTGCCAGCAGTGACTCACCGGATAGCAATCAGCCCCAGCATTTT.

The V gene is TRBV14, the J gene TRBJ2-1, with D tentatively TRBD1 (5 bases). Trimming shortened V by 4 bases and J by 4 bases, and 8 bases separated the two germline ends. Per the germline V gene, CDR1 is SGHDN and CDR2 is FVKESK. The CDR3 has 13 amino acids. In nucleotides, the CDR3 is TGTGCCAGCAGCCTTAACAGGTACAATGAGCAGTTCTTC. Protein: CASSLNRYNEQFF.

This clone appeared once. The genes are TRBV7-2 and TRBJ1-1; D is ambiguous. Germline V gene sequence: CDR1 SGHTA, CDR2 FQGNSA. The CDR3 is 14 amino acids. V was clipped by 3 bases and J by 0 bases, with 8 bases between them. The DNA for the CDR3 is TGTGCCAGCAGCTTGGGGAGATTGAACACTGAAGCTTTCTTT. Encoded protein: CASSLGRLNTEAFF. Looking up the rest from reference TRBV7-2 and TRBJ1-1 gives the full variable domain: GAGVSQSPSNKVTEKGKDVELRCDPISGHTALYWYRQSLGQGLEFLIYFQGNSAPDKSGLPSDRFSAERTGGSVSTLTIQRTQQEDSAVYLCASSLGRLNTEAFFGQGTRLTVV.

The V call is TRBV7-3, the J call TRBJ1-2; 7 bases fit TRBD1. Germline CDR1 and CDR2: SGHTA and FQGTGA. V was clipped by 4 bases and J by 8 bases; unmatched bases: 19. The CDR3 spans 17 residues. The CDR3 loop reads CASSSQGDRSPLSGYTF. The CDR3 coding sequence is TGTGCCAGCAGCTCGCAGGGGGATCGGTCCCCATTATCGGGCTACACCTTC.

The rearrangement links TRBV28 to TRBJ1-5; D is possibly TRBD1 (5 bases). From germline, CDR1 is MDHEN and CDR2 SYDVKM. With 4 bases removed from V and 0 bases from J, the gap between germline ends came to 10 bases. The CDR3 is 15 residues long. The DNA of the CDR3 is TGTGCCAGCAGTTGGGACGGATCTAGCAATCAGCCCCAGCATTTT. This gives the protein CASSWDGSSNQPQHF.

The chain is built from TRBV5-6 and TRBJ1-5; 8 nucleotides align to TRBD1. The ends lost 4 bases at V and 9 bases at J; junction bases unmatched: 9. The CDR3 covers 14 residues. Per the germline V gene, CDR1 is SGHDT and CDR2 is YYEEEE. The CDR3 nucleotides read TGTGCCAGCAGCATGTTAGGACAGGGAGTGCCCCAGCATTTT. As protein: CASSMLGQGVPQHF.

The chain employs TRBV18 and TRBJ2-7; TRBD1 or TRBD2 may be the D gene (5 bases each). The V gene's germline CDR1 is KGHSH and CDR2 LQKENI. This CDR3 is built from 14 residues. With 1 base removed from V and 2 bases from J, the gap between germline ends came to 9 bases. CDR3 coding DNA: TGTGCCAGCTCACCACTTAGGGGACCCTACGAGCAGTACTTC. Translation: CASSPLRGPYEQYF.